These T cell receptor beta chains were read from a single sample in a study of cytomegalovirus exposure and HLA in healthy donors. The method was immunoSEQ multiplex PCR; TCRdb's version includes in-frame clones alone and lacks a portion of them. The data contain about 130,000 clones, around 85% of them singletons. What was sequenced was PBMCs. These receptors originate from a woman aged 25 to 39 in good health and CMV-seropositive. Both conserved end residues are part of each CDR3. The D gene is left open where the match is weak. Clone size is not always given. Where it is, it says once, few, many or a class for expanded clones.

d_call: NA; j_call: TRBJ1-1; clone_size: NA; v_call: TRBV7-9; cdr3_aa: CASPATGLNTEAFF; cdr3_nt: TGTGCCAGCCCTGCGACGGGGTTGAACACTGAAGCTTTCTTT
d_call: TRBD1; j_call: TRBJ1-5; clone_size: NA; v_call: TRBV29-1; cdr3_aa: CSVGTGDSNQPQHF; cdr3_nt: TGCAGCGTTGGGACAGGTGACTCCAATCAGCCCCAGCATTTT
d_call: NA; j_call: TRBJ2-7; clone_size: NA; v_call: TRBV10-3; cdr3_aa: CAISESGTSYEQYF; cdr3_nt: TGTGCCATCAGTGAGTCAGGGACAAGTTACGAGCAGTACTTC
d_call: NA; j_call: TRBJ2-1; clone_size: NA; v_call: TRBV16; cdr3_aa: CASSPRVYNEQFF; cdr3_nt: TGTGCCAGCAGCCCGAGAGTTTACAATGAGCAGTTCTTC
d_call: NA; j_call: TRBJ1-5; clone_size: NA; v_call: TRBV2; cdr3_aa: CASKREGNQPQHF; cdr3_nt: TGTGCCAGCAAGAGGGAAGGCAATCAGCCCCAGCATTTT
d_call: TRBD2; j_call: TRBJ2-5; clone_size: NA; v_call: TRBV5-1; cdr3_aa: CASRVSGAQETQYF; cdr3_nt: TGCGCCAGCAGGGTTAGCGGGGCCCAAGAGACCCAGTACTTC
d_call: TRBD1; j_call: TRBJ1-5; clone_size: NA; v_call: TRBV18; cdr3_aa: CASSLQGADQPQHF; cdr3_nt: TGTGCCAGCTCACTCCAGGGGGCTGATCAGCCCCAGCATTTT
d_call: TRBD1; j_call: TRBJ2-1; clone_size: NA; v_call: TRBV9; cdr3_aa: CASSVTGVGSYNEQFF; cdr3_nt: TGTGCCAGCAGCGTTACAGGGGTTGGCTCCTACAATGAGCAGTTCTTC
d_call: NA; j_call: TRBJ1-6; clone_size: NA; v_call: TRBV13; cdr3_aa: CASSSNQGGHSPLHF; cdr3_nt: TGTGCCAGCAGCTCTAACCAGGGAGGGCATTCACCCCTCCACTTT
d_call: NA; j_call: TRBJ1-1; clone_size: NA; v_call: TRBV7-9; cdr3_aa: CASSLREGRAFF; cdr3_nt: TGTGCCAGCAGCTTACGGGAGGGGCGAGCTTTCTTT
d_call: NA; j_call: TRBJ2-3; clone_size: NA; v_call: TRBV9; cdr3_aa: CASSVGDSSTDTQYF; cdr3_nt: TGTGCCAGCAGCGTGGGAGACTCTAGCACGGATACGCAGTATTTT
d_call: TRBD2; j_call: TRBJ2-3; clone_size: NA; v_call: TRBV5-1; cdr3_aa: CASSVREGSDTQYF; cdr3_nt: TGCGCCAGCAGCGTCCGGGAGGGTTCAGATACGCAGTATTTT
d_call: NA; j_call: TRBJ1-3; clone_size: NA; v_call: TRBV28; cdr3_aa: CASSSAGRGSGNTIYF; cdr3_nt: TGTGCCAGCAGTTCCGCGGGGAGGGGATCGGGAAACACCATATATTTT
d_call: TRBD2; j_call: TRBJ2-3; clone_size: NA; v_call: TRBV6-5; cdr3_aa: CASRGLAGTDTQYF; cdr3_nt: TGTGCCAGCAGGGGACTAGCGGGCACAGATACGCAGTATTTT
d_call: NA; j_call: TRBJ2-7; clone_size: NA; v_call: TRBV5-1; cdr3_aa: CASSSGLTSYEQYF; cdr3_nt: TGCGCCAGCAGCTCGGGACTGACCTCCTACGAGCAGTACTTC
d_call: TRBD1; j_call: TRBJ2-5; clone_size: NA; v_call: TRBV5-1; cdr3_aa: CASSLGTVPPGETQYF; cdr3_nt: TGCGCCAGCAGCTTAGGGACAGTTCCACCGGGAGAGACCCAGTACTTC
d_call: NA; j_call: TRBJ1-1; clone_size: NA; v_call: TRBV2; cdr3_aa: CASNRDTSEAFF; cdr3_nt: TGTGCCAGCAACCGGGACACCTCTGAAGCTTTCTTT
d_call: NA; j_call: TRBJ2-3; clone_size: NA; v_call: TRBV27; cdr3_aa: CASSALGERPQYF; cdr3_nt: TGTGCCAGCAGTGCACTGGGAGAGAGGCCGCAGTATTTT
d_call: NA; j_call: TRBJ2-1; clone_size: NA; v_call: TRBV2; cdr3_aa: CASSDWAPNEQFF; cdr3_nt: TGTGCCAGCAGTGATTGGGCCCCCAATGAGCAGTTCTTC
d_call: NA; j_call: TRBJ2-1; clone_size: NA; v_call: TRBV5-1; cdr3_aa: CASSFTGGSYNEQFF; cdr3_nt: TGCGCCAGCAGCTTTACCGGGGGCTCCTACAATGAGCAGTTCTTC
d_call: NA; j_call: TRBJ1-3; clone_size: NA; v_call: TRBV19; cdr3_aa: CASSSRTGGGTIYF; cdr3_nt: TGTGCCAGTAGTTCGCGGACGGGGGGTGGCACCATATATTTT
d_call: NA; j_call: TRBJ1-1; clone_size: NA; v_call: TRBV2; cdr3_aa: CASNPDSFEAFF; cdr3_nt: TGTGCCAGCAATCCGGACAGTTTTGAAGCTTTCTTT
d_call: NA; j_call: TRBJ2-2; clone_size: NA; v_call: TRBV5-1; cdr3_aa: CASSLPPTGELFF; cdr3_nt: TGCGCCAGCAGCCTCCCCCCCACCGGGGAGCTGTTTTTT
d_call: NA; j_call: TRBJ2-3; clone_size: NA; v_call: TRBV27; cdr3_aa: CASSLSRSTDTQYF; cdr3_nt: TGTGCCAGCAGTTTATCGAGGAGCACAGATACGCAGTATTTT
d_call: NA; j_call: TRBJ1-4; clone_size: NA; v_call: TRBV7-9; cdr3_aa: CASSLTGTNEKLFF; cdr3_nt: TGTGCCAGCAGCCTTACAGGGACTAATGAAAAACTGTTTTTT
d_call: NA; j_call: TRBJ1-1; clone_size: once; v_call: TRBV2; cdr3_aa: CASSPRVGDTEAFF; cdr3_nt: TGTGCCAGCAGCCCCCGGGTAGGGGACACTGAAGCTTTCTTT
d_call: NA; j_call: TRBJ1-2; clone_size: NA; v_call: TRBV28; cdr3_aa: CASSPTGDLGYGYTF; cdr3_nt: TGTGCCAGCAGTCCGACGGGAGACCTTGGCTATGGCTACACCTTC
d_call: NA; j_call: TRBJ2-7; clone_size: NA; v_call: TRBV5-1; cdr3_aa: CASSARGYEQYF; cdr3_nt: TGCGCCAGCAGCGCCCGAGGCTACGAGCAGTACTTC
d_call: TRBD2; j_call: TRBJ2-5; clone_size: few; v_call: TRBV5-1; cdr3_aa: CASSRAGGPEETQYF; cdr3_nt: TGCGCCAGCAGCCGAGCGGGGGGGCCCGAGGAGACCCAGTACTTC
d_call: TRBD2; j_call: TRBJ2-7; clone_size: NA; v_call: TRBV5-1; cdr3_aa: CASSSSGSSYEQYF; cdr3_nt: TGCGCCAGCAGCTCCAGCGGGAGCTCCTACGAGCAGTACTTC
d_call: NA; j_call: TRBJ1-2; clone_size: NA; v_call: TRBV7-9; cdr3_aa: CASPLNSTNYGYTF; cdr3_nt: TGTGCCAGCCCTCTCAACAGTACTAACTATGGCTACACCTTC
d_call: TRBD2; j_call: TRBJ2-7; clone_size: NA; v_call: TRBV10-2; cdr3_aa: CASSAGLAGSYEQYF; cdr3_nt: TGCGCCAGCAGTGCGGGACTAGCGGGGTCGTACGAGCAGTACTTC
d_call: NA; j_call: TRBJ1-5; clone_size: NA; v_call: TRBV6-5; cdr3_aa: CASSSLGRGGNQPQHF; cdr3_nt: TGTGCCAGCAGTTCCCTAGGGAGGGGGGGCAATCAGCCCCAGCATTTT
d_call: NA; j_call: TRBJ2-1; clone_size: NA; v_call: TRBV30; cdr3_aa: CAWSVGGGATEQFF; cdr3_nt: TGTGCCTGGAGTGTAGGTGGGGGGGCAACTGAGCAGTTCTTC
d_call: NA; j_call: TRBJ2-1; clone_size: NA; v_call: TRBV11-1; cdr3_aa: CASTRAGGQSYNEQFF; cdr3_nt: TGTGCCAGCACCCGGGCCGGGGGGCAATCCTACAATGAGCAGTTCTTC
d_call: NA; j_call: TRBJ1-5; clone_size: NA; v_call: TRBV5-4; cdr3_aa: CASSLGWGRHQPQHF; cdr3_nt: TGTGCCAGCAGCTTGGGGTGGGGGAGGCATCAGCCCCAGCATTTT
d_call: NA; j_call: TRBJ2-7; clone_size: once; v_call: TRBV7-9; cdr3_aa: CSSSPRTGYEQYF; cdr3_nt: TGTTCCAGCAGCCCCCGGACTGGCTACGAGCAGTACTTC
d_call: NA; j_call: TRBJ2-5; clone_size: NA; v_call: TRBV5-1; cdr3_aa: CASSLQHHQETQYF; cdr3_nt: TGCGCCAGCAGCTTGCAACATCATCAAGAGACCCAGTACTTC
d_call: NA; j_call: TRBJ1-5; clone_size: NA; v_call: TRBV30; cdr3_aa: CAWREGDQPQHF; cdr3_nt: TGTGCCTGGAGGGAAGGGGATCAGCCCCAGCATTTT
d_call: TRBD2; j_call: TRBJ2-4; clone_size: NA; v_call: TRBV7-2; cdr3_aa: CASSPTSGLLAKNIQYF; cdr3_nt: TGTGCCAGCAGCCCTACTAGCGGGCTACTAGCCAAAAACATTCAGTACTTC
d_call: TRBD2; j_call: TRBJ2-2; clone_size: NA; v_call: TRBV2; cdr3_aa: CASSPEGAGLHTGELFF; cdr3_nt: TGTGCCAGCAGTCCAGAAGGAGCGGGACTACACACCGGGGAGCTGTTTTTT
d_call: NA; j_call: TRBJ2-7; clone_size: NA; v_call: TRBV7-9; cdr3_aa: CSSSSSYEQYF; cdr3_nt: TGTTCCAGCAGCTCGTCCTACGAGCAGTACTTC
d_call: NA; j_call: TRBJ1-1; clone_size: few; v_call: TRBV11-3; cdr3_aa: CASSLEGAMNTEAFF; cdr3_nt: TGTGCCAGCAGCTTAGAAGGGGCGATGAACACTGAAGCTTTCTTT
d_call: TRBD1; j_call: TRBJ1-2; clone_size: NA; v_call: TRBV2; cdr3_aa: CASSATGPNYGYTF; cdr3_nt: TGTGCCAGCAGTGCGACAGGGCCTAACTATGGCTACACCTTC
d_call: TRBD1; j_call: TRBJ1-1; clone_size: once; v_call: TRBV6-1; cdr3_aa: CASSVLEGQGRPEAFF; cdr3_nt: TGTGCCAGCAGTGTATTGGAGGGACAGGGGCGGCCTGAAGCTTTCTTT
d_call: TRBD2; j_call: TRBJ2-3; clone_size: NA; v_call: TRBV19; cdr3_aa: CASSETGGVTDTQYF; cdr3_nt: TGTGCCAGTAGTGAGACGGGAGGGGTCACAGATACGCAGTATTTT
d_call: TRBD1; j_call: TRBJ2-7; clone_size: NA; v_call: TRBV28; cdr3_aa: CASSRGQGRLDEQYF; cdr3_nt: TGTGCCAGCAGCCGCGGACAGGGAAGATTAGACGAGCAGTACTTC
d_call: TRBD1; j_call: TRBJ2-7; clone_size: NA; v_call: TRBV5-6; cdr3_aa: CASSSGPGQGYEQYF; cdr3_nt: TGTGCCAGCAGCTCCGGACCGGGACAGGGCTACGAGCAGTACTTC
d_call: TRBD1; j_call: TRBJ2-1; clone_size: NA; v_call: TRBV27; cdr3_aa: CASSLRGGTGGSYNEQFF; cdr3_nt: TGTGCCAGCAGTTTAAGGGGGGGGACAGGGGGCTCCTACAATGAGCAGTTCTTC
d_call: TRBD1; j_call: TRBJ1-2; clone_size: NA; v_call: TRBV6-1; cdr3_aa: CASSRNRGSDYGYTF; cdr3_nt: TGTGCCAGCAGCAGGAACAGGGGGAGTGACTATGGCTACACCTTC
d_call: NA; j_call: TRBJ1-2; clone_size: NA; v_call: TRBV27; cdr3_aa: CASSLLAGAGGYTF; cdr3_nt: TGTGCCAGCAGTTTATTAGCAGGGGCGGGTGGCTACACCTTC
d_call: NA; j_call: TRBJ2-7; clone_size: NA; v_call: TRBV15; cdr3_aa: CATSRGAAFSSYEQYF; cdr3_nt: TGTGCCACCAGCAGGGGTGCGGCGTTTAGCTCCTACGAGCAGTACTTC